A single sample gave rise to the 4 T cell receptor beta chains below, sequenced in a study of identical twins. Each CDR3 protein is one row after TCRdb ran MiXCR on the 5' RACE reads. This table has more than 1.5 million distinct CDR3 sequences, under 35% appearing once. Sequenced: cord blood. These receptors were collected from a newborn girl in good health.

This clonotype has ten or more counts. The rearrangement joins TRBV6-1 to TRBJ2-3; 12 bases are a match to TRBD2. The V and J ends lost 4 bases and 6 bases, in that order; junction bases with no gene match: 14. Looked up from germline, CDR1 is MNHNS and CDR2 is SASEGT. The CDR3 has 18 amino acids. The CDR3 coding sequence is TGTGCCAGCAGTGGAACCACGACGACTAGCGGGAGTACCGATACGCAGTATTTT. This sequence encodes CASSGTTTTSGSTDTQYF.

The sample holds a few counts of this clonotype. The chain recombines TRBV9 with TRBJ1-6; TRBD1 aligns across 7 bases. Per the germline V gene, CDR1 is SGDLS and CDR2 is YYNGEE. Unmatched junction bases numbered 8, after V lost 4 bases and J lost 7 bases. The CDR3 is made up of 15 amino acids. The CDR3 reads CASSIDRVGNSPLHF. The CDR3 DNA follows: TGTGCCAGCAGCATAGACAGGGTAGGAAATTCACCCCTCCACTTT.

The rearrangement uses TRBV21-1 and TRBJ2-5; the table's D call, TRBD1, has no DNA check behind it. TRBV21-1 is deemed a pseudogene. This CDR3 comprises 13 residues. The CDR3 here is CATLGGTKETQYF. Here the CDR3 DNA reads TGTGCCACCCTGGGAGGGACCAAAGAGACCCAGTACTTC.

This clonotype was counted a few times. V and J are TRBV2 and TRBJ1-2; possibly TRBD1 for D (6 bases). V was clipped by 5 bases and J by 1 base, with 8 bases between them. Germline loops: CDR1 SNHLY, CDR2 FYNNEI. The CDR3 is made up of 13 amino acids. In DNA, the CDR3 is TGTGCCAGCAGTAAGGACAGTAACTATGGCTACACCTTC. It yields the protein CASSKDSNYGYTF.